This TCR beta chain was recovered during a study of shared clonotypes between healthy human individuals. The table came from immunoSEQ multiplex PCR; TCRdb's copy has only in-frame clones and leaves some out. Of about 680,000 clones listed, about 90% are singletons. This clone showed up just once. Trimming cost V 5 bases and J 4 bases; bases outside gene matches: 8. From germline, CDR1 is LNHDA and CDR2 SQIVND (reference sequence). The CDR3 length is 16 residues. CD45RO negativity and positive selection for CCR7 defined naive CD8 cells, a population that excluded terminally differentiated effector memory CD45RA+ cells. Each sample came from a Caucasian adult donor living in Nashville, Tennessee.

The chain combines TRBV19 with TRBJ2-1, with 10 nucleotides matching TRBD2. The source is a man aged 30 to 39 in good health. The sample consisted of naive CD8+ T cells sorted from blood. The CDR3, as DNA: TGTGCCAGTAGTCACCTAGCGGGAGCTTTGTACAATGAGCAGTTCTTC. This translates into CASSHLAGALYNEQFF.